Presented here are 24 T cell receptor beta chains from one specimen sequenced in a study of cytomegalovirus exposure and HLA in healthy donors. Primers included in the PCR were 60 Vbeta and 13 Jbeta primers. The method was immunoSEQ multiplex PCR; TCRdb's version includes in-frame clones alone and lacks a portion of them. The sample includes approximately 150,000 clones, roughly 79% seen only once; the top ten take around 2%. Sequencing was carried out using PBMCs. These receptor sequences come from a woman aged 35 to 49 in good health and CMV-seronegative.

The chain joins TRBV10-2 to TRBJ2-3; 7 bases match TRBD2. Trimming cost V 2 bases and J 4 bases; bases outside gene matches: 9. This CDR3 has 16 residues. Looked up from germline, CDR1 is WSHSY and CDR2 is SAAADI. CDR3 sequence: CASSERAGVLPDTQYF. CDR3 sequence (DNA): TGCGCCAGCAGTGAGAGGGCGGGAGTCCTACCAGATACGCAGTATTTT.

This clone has only a few counts. CDR3 residues: CASSPLSGVINTIYF. CDR3 sequence (DNA): TGTGCCAGCTCACCACTGTCGGGGGTTATAAACACCATATATTTT. The chain employs TRBV18 and TRBJ1-3; D is possibly TRBD1 (5 bases). This CDR3 comprises 15 residues. Trimming shortened V by 1 base and J by 6 bases, and 13 bases separated the two germline ends. The germline gives CDR1 KGHSH, CDR2 LQKENI.

The chain has TRBV4-3 and TRBJ2-7; 11 bases are a match to TRBD2. The trim removed 5 bases at V and 3 bases at J, leaving 12 bases unmatched. Germline CDR1 and CDR2: LGHNA and YSLEER. This CDR3 is built from 17 residues. The CDR3 bases are TGCGCCAGCAGCGAGAGTCCGGGACTAGCGGATCTCTACGAGCAGTACTTC. Protein sequence: CASSESPGLADLYEQYF.

The rearrangement links TRBV18 to TRBJ2-1; 8 positions agree with TRBD1. J lost 7 bases, V lost 3 bases, and 2 bases had no gene match. CDR3 length equals 13 residues. Germline CDR1 KGHSH, CDR2 LQKENI. CDR3 bases: TGTGCCAGCTCACCGGACAGGGAAAATGAGCAGTTCTTC. This translates into CASSPDRENEQFF. The entire variable domain, with the rest obtained from reference TRBV18 and TRBJ2-1, is as follows: NAGVMQNPRHLVRRRGQEARLRCSPMKGHSHVYWYRQLPEEGLKFMVYLQKENIIDESGMPKERFSAEFPKEGPSILRIQQVVRGDSAAYFCASSPDRENEQFFGPGTRLTVL.

In this sample, this clone turned up once. The J gene is TRBJ1-4, the V gene TRBV6-5, with D perhaps matching TRBD1 (6 bases). Germline V gives CDR1 MNHEY, CDR2 SVGAGI. This CDR3 has 16 amino acids. V was trimmed by 3 bases and J by 5 bases, leaving 16 bases between them. This CDR3 is CASSYSSGQYNEKLFF. The CDR3 bases are TGTGCCAGCAGTTATTCGTCCGGACAGTACAATGAAAAACTGTTTTTT.

The CDR3 DNA is TGCGCCAGCAGCTTGGCCCCCCCAGGACTCTCTGGAAACACCATATATTTT. Translated, it gives CASSLAPPGLSGNTIYF. V gene TRBV5-1 combines with J gene TRBJ1-3; the D is unclear. This CDR3 has 17 amino acids. Between the trimmed V and J ends, which lost 0 bases and 0 bases, there was a span of 13 bases. The germline gives CDR1 SGHRS, CDR2 YFSETQ.

This chain links TRBV14 with TRBJ2-7, with D possibly TRBD1 on 6 matching bases. Deletions cut 1 base from V and 4 bases from J, with 8 bases between. Per germline, CDR1 SGHDN and CDR2 FVKESK. The CDR3 is 13 residues long. DNA of the CDR3: TGTGCCAGCAGCCAAGGGACAGTATACGAGCAGTACTTC. This translates into CASSQGTVYEQYF.

The CDR3 spells CASSYLPLAVEQFF. DNA of the CDR3: TGTGCCAGCAGCTACCTCCCACTAGCGGTCGAGCAGTTCTTC. V is TRBV7-8 and J is TRBJ2-1, with 8 bases fitting TRBD2. Germline CDR1 reads SGHVS; CDR2 reads FQNEAQ. V shed 4 bases and J 10 bases; nucleotides not matched to a gene: 9. The CDR3 totals 14 residues.

The V and J genes are TRBV4-1 and TRBJ2-1; D gene unclear. CDR3 size: 15 residues. V lost 2 bases to trimming and J lost 6 bases, with 14 bases between them. From germline, CDR1 is MGHRA and CDR2 YSYEKL. The CDR3 loop reads CASSQLRGVLNEQFF. The CDR3 nucleotides are TGCGCCAGCAGCCAACTGAGAGGAGTGCTCAATGAGCAGTTCTTC.

This sequence joins TRBV7-3 and TRBJ1-1; 7 bases align to TRBD1. CDR3 length: 13 amino acids. With V trimmed by 6 bases and J by 5 bases, 6 bases remained unmatched. The germline V gene has CDR1 SGHTA and CDR2 FQGTGA. CDR3 in DNA: TGTGCCAGCAGTAACAGGGGTGGGACTGAAGCTTTCTTT. As protein: CASSNRGGTEAFF.

Details on this clone: Distinct nucleotide sequences in the sample also encode this CDR3. This rearrangement joins TRBV6-5 to TRBJ1-1, with D unresolved. The CDR3 spans 12 residues. The ends were cut back, 6 bases at V and 0 bases at J, with 5 bases in the middle. The germline V gene encodes CDR1 MNHEY and CDR2 SVGAGI. Here the CDR3 reads CASSSVNTEAFF. The CDR3 DNA is TGTGCCAGCAGCTCGGTGAACACTGAAGCTTTCTTT.

The chain employs TRBV29-1 and TRBJ1-1; 7 bases line up with TRBD1. Germline CDR1 and CDR2: SQVTM and ANQGSEA. There are 11 residues in the CDR3. Trimming cost V 8 bases and J 8 bases; bases outside gene matches: 8. The CDR3 DNA reads TGCAGCAGCTGGACAGGAACCGAAGCTTTCTTT. Translated: CSSWTGTEAFF.

V usage is TRBV19 and J usage is TRBJ2-7; D is perhaps TRBD1 (6 bases). V was pared by 6 bases and J by 3 bases, with 15 bases between. This CDR3 is 14 amino acids long. Germline-derived CDR1 and CDR2 are LNHDA and SQIVND (reference sequence). CDR3 region: CASSLNRDLYEQYF. The CDR3 DNA sequence: TGTGCCAGTAGCCTAAACAGGGACCTCTACGAGCAGTACTTC.

CDR3 sequence: CATSRVALTGGYEQYF. Written as DNA, the CDR3 is TGTGCCACCAGCAGAGTCGCTCTGACCGGGGGTTACGAGCAGTACTTC. The chain couples TRBV15 to TRBJ2-7; D might be TRBD2 (6 bases). Trimming took 1 base from V and 4 from J, leaving 17 bases between them. The germline V gene has CDR1 LNHNV and CDR2 YYDKDF (reference sequence). The CDR3 totals 16 residues.

This clone was seen a handful of times. The chain carries TRBV28 and TRBJ1-2; TRBD1 agrees at 10 bases. This CDR3 region has 18 residues. The germline V gene encodes CDR1 MDHEN and CDR2 SYDVKM. Trimming took 2 bases from V and 2 from J; bases not matched to a gene: 11. CDR3 DNA: TGTGCCAGCAGTTTACCAAGACAGGGGGCTAAAGTGAACTATGGCTACACCTTC. Translated: CASSLPRQGAKVNYGYTF.

The CDR3 loop reads CASSESVTGYEQYF. CDR3 nucleotides: TGCGCCAGCAGTGAGTCTGTGACTGGTTACGAGCAGTACTTC. The chain recombines TRBV10-1 with TRBJ2-7; no clear D. The CDR3 is 14 residues long. From germline, CDR1 is WNHNN and CDR2 SYGVQD (reference sequence). Trimming took 0 bases from V and 4 from J, leaving 10 bases between them.

This chain uses TRBV7-2 with TRBJ2-7, with D uncertain. CDR1 SGHTA and CDR2 FQGNSA come from the germline V gene. The CDR3 runs to 12 residues. With 2 bases removed from V and 3 bases from J, the gap between germline ends came to 5 bases. The CDR3 DNA sequence: TGTGCCAGCAGCTTATCCCGCTACGAGCAGTACTTC. This codes for CASSLSRYEQYF. Using reference TRBV7-2 and TRBJ2-7 for the parts outside the CDR3, the full variable domain is GAGVSQSPSNKVTEKGKDVELRCDPISGHTALYWYRQSLGQGLEFLIYFQGNSAPDKSGLPSDRFSAERTGGSVSTLTIQRTQQEDSAVYLCASSLSRYEQYFGPGTRLTVT.

The chain recombines TRBV11-2 with TRBJ2-5; D perhaps matches TRBD2 (5 bases). The CDR3 is 14 residues long. The germline CDR1 and CDR2 sequences are SGHAT and FQNNGV. Trimming shortened V by 5 bases and J by 2 bases, and 12 bases separated the two germline ends. DNA for the CDR3: TGTGCCAGCAGCACATATACGGGGCAAGAGACCCAGTACTTC. It is translated as CASSTYTGQETQYF.

The chain combines TRBV27 with TRBJ2-7, with 10 positions matching TRBD2. The V gene's germline CDR1 is MNHEY and CDR2 SMNVEV (reference sequence). This CDR3 spans 16 amino acids. The junction had 12 bases not matched to a gene; V was cut back by 10 bases and J by 0 bases. The CDR3, as DNA: TGTGCCACTAACCCGGGTTTAGCGGGAGGCTCCTACGAGCAGTACTTC. As protein: CATNPGLAGGSYEQYF.

The CDR3 reads CASSRQGGGLQFF. The CDR3 region has the DNA TGTGCCAGCAGCCGACAGGGGGGGGGCTTGCAGTTCTTC. This chain uses TRBV5-8 with TRBJ2-1; 9 bases agree with TRBD1. The CDR3 is 13 residues long. The germline gives CDR1 SGHTS, CDR2 YDEGEE. Losses at the gene ends were 4 bases for V and 12 bases for J; bases not matched to a gene: 8.

This clone showed up just a few times. The chain carries TRBV4-2 and TRBJ2-7, with D perhaps TRBD1 (5 bases). CDR3 length equals 15 residues. The germline CDR1 and CDR2 sequences are LGHNA and YNFKEQ. The V gene lost 1 base and the J gene lost 2 bases, with 12 bases spanning the gap. In nucleotides, the CDR3 is TGTGCCAGCAGCCAAGCTGCGACAGCAGCCTACGAGCAGTACTTC. Amino acid sequence: CASSQAATAAYEQYF.

This chain connects TRBV7-3 to TRBJ2-1, with 12 nucleotides matching TRBD2. V lost 5 bases, J lost 7 bases, and 6 bases stayed unmatched. CDR1 is SGHTA, CDR2 FQGTGA, per germline. The CDR3 has 15 amino acids. Written as DNA, the CDR3 is TGTGCCAGCAGCCCCCGGACTAGCGGGGTAAATGAGCAGTTCTTC. It encodes CASSPRTSGVNEQFF.

V is TRBV28 and J is TRBJ2-1; 8 nucleotides match TRBD2. CDR1 is MDHEN and CDR2 is SYDVKM in the germline V gene. Unmatched junction bases numbered 9, after V lost 1 base and J lost 7 bases. The CDR3 loop spans 16 amino acids. The CDR3 nucleotides are TGTGCCAGCAGTTTATCCGGGCGCGGGAGGATGAATGAGCAGTTCTTC. Protein sequence: CASSLSGRGRMNEQFF.

This clone came up once. The chain joins TRBV7-8 to TRBJ2-3; no clear D. The germline V gene has CDR1 SGHVS and CDR2 FQNEAQ. There are 20 residues in the CDR3. Trimming took off 4 bases at V and 0 bases at J, with 26 bases between the two ends. The CDR3 DNA is TGTGCCAGCAGCTCCACAAGTCTTGTTTATGCTTACGGGAGCACAGATACGCAGTATTTT. Its protein is CASSSTSLVYAYGSTDTQYF.